Below are 12 T cell receptor beta chains sequenced from a single sample in a study of cytomegalovirus exposure and HLA in healthy donors. In the PCR, 60 Vbeta and 13 Jbeta primers were used. The data were produced by immunoSEQ multiplex PCR, yet TCRdb's version contains in-frame clones alone and is incomplete. The table shows 150,000 to 200,000 clones, with around 87% occurring only once. The sequencing sample was made of PBMCs. Every receptor here comes from a woman aged 18-35 years in good health and CMV-seronegative.

This chain joins TRBV25-1 and TRBJ1-4, with 7 nucleotides matching TRBD1. The junction had 5 bases not matched to a gene; V was cut back by 5 bases and J by 8 bases. There are 13 residues in the CDR3. The V gene's germline CDR1 is MGHDK and CDR2 SYGVNS. CDR3 in DNA: TGTGCCAGCAGTCGTACGGGACAGGAAAAACTGTTTTTT. This translates into CASSRTGQEKLFF.

This clone is a singleton in its sample. The chain combines TRBV18 with TRBJ2-5; 7 bases are shared with TRBD1. In germline, CDR1 is KGHSH, CDR2 LQKENI. CDR3 length: 15 amino acids. The ends lost 2 bases at V and 5 bases at J; junction bases unmatched: 8. CDR3 protein: CASSPSTGVGETQYF. As DNA, the CDR3 is TGTGCCAGCTCACCATCAACAGGGGTGGGGGAGACCCAGTACTTC.

The V and J genes are TRBV2 and TRBJ1-2, with TRBD1 matching over 7 bases. Germline CDR1 reads SNHLY; CDR2 reads FYNNEI. Germline trimming cut 6 bases from V and 5 bases from J; bases unmatched to any gene: 6. This CDR3 contains 13 residues. The CDR3 DNA is TGTGCCAGCAGGGCAGGGGGTCTGTATGGCTACACCTTC. Encoded protein: CASRAGGLYGYTF.

A remark on this clone: Other DNA sequences from this sample encode an identical CDR3 as well. This sequence joins TRBV18 and TRBJ1-1; perhaps TRBD1 as D (6 bases). The CDR3 is 13 residues long. The germline CDR1 and CDR2 sequences are KGHSH and LQKENI. Trimming pared 6 bases from V and 1 base from J, leaving 9 bases between. The DNA for the CDR3 is TGTGCCAGCTCGCCGGGACAGAACACTGAAGCTTTCTTT. Amino acid sequence: CASSPGQNTEAFF.

This CDR3 is CASSLGGEAQHF. As DNA, the CDR3 is TGTGCCAGCAGTTTGGGGGGGGAAGCCCAGCATTTT. The chain recombines TRBV28 with TRBJ1-5, with D perhaps TRBD1 (5 bases). This CDR3 region has 12 residues. V lost 3 bases, J lost 11 bases, and 11 bases lay in between. CDR1 MDHEN and CDR2 SYDVKM come from the germline V gene.

This sequence joins TRBV2 and TRBJ1-5; D is possibly TRBD1 (6 bases). Trimming left V 6 bases short and J 11 bases short, with 11 bases between. The CDR3 loop spans 11 amino acids. CDR1 and CDR2 from the germline V gene are SNHLY and FYNNEI. Written as DNA, the CDR3 is TGTGCCAGCAGATCACAGGGCGCCCAGCATTTT. Translating it yields CASRSQGAQHF.

This clone has only a few counts. The CDR3 reads CASSNTRGPYEQYF. The DNA for the CDR3 is TGTGCCAGTAGCAATACTAGGGGGCCTTACGAGCAGTACTTC. The rearrangement links TRBV19 to TRBJ2-7; 7 nucleotides align to TRBD1. Trimming removed 6 bases from V and 4 bases from J; junction bases left unmatched: 9. CDR1 and CDR2 (germline): LNHDA, SQIVND (reference sequence). This CDR3 has 14 residues.

This chain connects TRBV27 to TRBJ1-5; D is perhaps TRBD1 (5 bases). The CDR3 covers 13 residues. Germline V CDR1 and CDR2: MNHEY, SMNVEV (reference sequence). V lost 3 bases and J 5 bases, leaving 8 bases between the germline ends. CDR3 region: CASSFREYQPQHF. In DNA, the CDR3 is TGTGCCAGCAGTTTCAGGGAATATCAGCCCCAGCATTTT.

The chain links TRBV29-1 to TRBJ2-1; perhaps TRBD2 as D (5 bases). CDR3 size: 10 residues. Germline V CDR1 and CDR2: SQVTM, ANQGSEA. The V and J ends lost 4 bases and 12 bases respectively, with 10 bases between them. Written as DNA, the CDR3 is TGCAGCGTTGGTCGAGGGTGGCAGTTCTTC. This translates into CSVGRGWQFF.

The J gene is TRBJ2-2, the V gene TRBV5-5; 8 nucleotides match TRBD1. The V and J ends lost 5 bases and 1 base, in that order; junction bases with no gene match: 4. CDR3 length: 15 residues. The germline V gene encodes CDR1 SGHKS and CDR2 YYEKEE (reference sequence). The CDR3 spells CASRRTGQNTGELFF. The CDR3 bases are TGTGCCAGCAGGAGGACAGGGCAGAACACCGGGGAGCTGTTTTTT.

V gene TRBV6-1 combines with J gene TRBJ2-1; D remains unclear. V gave up 1 base and J gave up 3 bases, with 10 bases separating them. CDR3 size: 15 residues. Germline CDR1 is MNHNS and CDR2 is SASEGT. In DNA, the CDR3 is TGTGCCAGCAGTGAAGAACAGATACTCTACAATGAGCAGTTCTTC. As protein: CASSEEQILYNEQFF.

Note on this clone: One end of the junction fails to match germline, which may point to a read error. This rearrangement joins TRBV5-1 to TRBJ1-1, with 7 bases matching TRBD1. Germline CDR1 and CDR2: SGHRS and YFSETQ. CDR3 length: 15 amino acids. The DNA of the CDR3 is TGCGCCAGCAGCTTCCAGGGGGTAGTGAACATTGAAGCTTTCTTT. Its protein product is CASSFQGVVNIEAFF.